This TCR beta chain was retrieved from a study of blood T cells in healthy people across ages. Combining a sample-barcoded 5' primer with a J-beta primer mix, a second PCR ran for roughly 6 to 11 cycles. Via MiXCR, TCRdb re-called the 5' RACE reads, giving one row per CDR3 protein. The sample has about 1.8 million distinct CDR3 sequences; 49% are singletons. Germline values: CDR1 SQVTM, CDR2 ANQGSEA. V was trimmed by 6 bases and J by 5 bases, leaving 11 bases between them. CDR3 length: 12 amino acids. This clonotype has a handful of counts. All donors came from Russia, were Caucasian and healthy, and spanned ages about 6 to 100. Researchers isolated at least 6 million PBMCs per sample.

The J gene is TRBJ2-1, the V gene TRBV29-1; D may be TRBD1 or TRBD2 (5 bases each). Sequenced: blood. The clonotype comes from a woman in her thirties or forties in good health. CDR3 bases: TGCAGCGTGGGGGTGGGGAACAATGAGCAGTTCTTC. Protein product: CSVGVGNNEQFF.